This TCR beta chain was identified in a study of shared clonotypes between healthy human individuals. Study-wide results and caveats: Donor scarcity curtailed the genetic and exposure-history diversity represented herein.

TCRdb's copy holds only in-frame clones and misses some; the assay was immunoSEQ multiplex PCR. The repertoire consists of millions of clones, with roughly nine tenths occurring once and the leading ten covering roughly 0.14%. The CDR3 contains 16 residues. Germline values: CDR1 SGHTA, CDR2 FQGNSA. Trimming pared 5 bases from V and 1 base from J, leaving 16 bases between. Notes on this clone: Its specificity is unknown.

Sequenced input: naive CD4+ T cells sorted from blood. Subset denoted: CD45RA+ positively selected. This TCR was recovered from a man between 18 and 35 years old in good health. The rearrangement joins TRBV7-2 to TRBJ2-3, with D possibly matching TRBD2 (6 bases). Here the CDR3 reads CASSPRLGGGTDTQYF. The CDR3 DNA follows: TGTGCCAGCAGCCCCCGCCTGGGGGGAGGCACAGATACGCAGTATTTT.